This TCR beta chain is drawn from a study of vaccination effects on CD4 cells after COVID-19. The table lists this clone with a count of one. What it binds is unknown. V gave up 7 bases and J gave up 7 bases, with 13 bases separating them. Per the germline V gene, CDR1 is DFQATT and CDR2 is SNEGSKA (reference sequence). The CDR3 runs 11 residues. TCRdb's table, derived via immunoSEQ multiplex PCR, lists solely in-frame clones and lacks some. The sample contains tens of thousands of clones, over 75% of which appear only once. Sequencing followed a ViraFEST assay step that expanded antigen-specific CD4+ T cells with viral peptide pools. Culturing for roughly 10 days preceded CD4+ T cell isolation. Either the mRNA-1273 or the BNT162b2 vaccine was given to participants as two doses.

The receptor was derived from a human donor who received a COVID-19 vaccine. Some clones in this sample may be carry-over from other donors' samples. The source material was CD4+ T cells from PBMCs cultured with SARS-CoV-2 spike peptides, sampled after COVID-19 vaccination. The chain joins TRBV20-1 to TRBJ2-5; D uncertain. The CDR3 loop is CSGHGFGTQYF. In nucleotides, the CDR3 is TGCAGTGGACACGGTTTTGGGACCCAGTACTTC.